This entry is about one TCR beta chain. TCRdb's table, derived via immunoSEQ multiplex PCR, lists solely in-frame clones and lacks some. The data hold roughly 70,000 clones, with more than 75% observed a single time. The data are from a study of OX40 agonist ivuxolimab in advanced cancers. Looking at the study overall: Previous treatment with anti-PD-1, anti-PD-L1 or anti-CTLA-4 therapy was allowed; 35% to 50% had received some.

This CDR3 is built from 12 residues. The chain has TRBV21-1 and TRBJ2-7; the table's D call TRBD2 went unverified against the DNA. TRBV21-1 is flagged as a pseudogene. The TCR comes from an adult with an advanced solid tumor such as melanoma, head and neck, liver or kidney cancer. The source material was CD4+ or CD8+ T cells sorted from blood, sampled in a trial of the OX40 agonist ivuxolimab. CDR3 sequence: CASSKGDYEQYF. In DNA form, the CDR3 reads TGTGCCAGCAGCAAAGGCGACTACGAGCAGTACTTC.